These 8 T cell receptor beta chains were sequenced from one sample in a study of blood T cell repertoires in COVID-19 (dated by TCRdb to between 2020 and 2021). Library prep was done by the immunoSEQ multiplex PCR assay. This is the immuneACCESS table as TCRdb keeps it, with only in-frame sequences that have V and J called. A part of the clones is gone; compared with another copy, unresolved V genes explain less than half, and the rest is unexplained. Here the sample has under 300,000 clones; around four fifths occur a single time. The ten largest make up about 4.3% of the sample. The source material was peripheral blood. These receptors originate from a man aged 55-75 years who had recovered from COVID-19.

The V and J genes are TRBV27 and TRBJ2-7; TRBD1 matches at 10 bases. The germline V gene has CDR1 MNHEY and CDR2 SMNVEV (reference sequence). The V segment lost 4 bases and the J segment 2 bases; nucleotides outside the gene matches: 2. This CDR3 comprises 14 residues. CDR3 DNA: TGTGCCAGCAGTTACGGGACAGGGGCCTACGAGCAGTACTTC. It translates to CASSYGTGAYEQYF.

CDR3 amino acids: CASSQDKGVYGYTF. The CDR3 DNA is TGTGCCAGCAGCCAAGATAAGGGAGTCTATGGCTACACCTTC. The rearrangement uses TRBV3-1 (or the pseudogene TRBV3-2) and TRBJ1-2; no clear D. The CDR3 consists of 14 residues. The germline V gene has CDR1 LGHDT and CDR2 YNNKEL (reference sequence). Trimming took 0 bases from V and 4 from J, leaving 9 bases between them.

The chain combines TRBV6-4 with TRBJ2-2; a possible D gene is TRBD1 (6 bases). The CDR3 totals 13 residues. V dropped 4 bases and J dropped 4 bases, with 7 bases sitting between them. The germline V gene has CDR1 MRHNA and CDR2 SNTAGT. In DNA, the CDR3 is TGTGCCAGCAGTGCAGGGGCCACCGGGGAGCTGTTTTTT. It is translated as CASSAGATGELFF.

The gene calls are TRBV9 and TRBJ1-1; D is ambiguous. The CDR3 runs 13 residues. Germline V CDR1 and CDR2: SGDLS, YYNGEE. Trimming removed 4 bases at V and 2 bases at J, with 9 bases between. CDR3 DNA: TGTGCCAGCAGCTCTCGACAAAACACTGAAGCTTTCTTT. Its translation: CASSSRQNTEAFF.

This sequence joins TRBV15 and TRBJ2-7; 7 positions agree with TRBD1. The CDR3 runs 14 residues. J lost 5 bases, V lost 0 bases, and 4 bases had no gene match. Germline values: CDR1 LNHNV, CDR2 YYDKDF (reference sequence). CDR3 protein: CATSRDRQGDEQYF. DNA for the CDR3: TGTGCCACCAGCAGAGATCGACAGGGCGACGAGCAGTACTTC. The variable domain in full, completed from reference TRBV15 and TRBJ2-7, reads DAMVIQNPRYQVTQFGKPVTLSCSQTLNHNVMYWYQQKSSQAPKLLFHYYDKDFNNEADTPDNFQSRRPNTSFCFLDIRSPGLGDTAMYLCATSRDRQGDEQYFGPGTRLTVT.

The CDR3 coding sequence is TGCGCCAGCAGCTCAGGACTAGCGGGAAACATTCAGTACTTC. Translating it yields CASSSGLAGNIQYF. The V call is TRBV5-1, the J call TRBJ2-4; 11 bases are a match to TRBD2. CDR3 size: 14 residues. The V segment lost 3 bases and the J segment 6 bases; nucleotides outside the gene matches: 2. Germline assignment: CDR1 SGHRS and CDR2 YFSETQ.

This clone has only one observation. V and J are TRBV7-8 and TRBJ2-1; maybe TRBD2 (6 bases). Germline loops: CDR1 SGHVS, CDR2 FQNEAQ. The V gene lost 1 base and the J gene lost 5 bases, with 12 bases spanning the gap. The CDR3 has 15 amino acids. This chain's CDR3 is CASSLGLAYHNEQFF. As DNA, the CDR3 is TGTGCCAGCAGCTTAGGGCTAGCGTACCACAATGAGCAGTTCTTC.

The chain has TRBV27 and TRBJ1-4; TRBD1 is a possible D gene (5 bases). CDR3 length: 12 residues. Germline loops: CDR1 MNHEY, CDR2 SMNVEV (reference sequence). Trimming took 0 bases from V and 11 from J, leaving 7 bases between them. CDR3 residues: CASSLSGGKLFF. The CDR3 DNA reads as TGTGCCAGCAGTTTATCCGGGGGGAAACTGTTTTTT.